Listed here are 27 T cell receptor beta chains from one sample, sequenced in a study of identifying expanded T cells in peripheral blood (dated 2019 in TCRdb). To prepare the library, the immunoSEQ multiplex PCR assay was applied. TCRdb took this table from immuneACCESS and kept in-frame rearrangements with V and J called. Such tables lack part of the clones; where checked against another copy, unresolved V genes explain under half of the gap, and the rest is unexplained. This sample gives 90,000 to 120,000 clones in total; 75% to 90% of them show up just once. About 17% of the sample is in the top ten clones. The sample comprised blood. The source of these receptors is a person aged 18-70 years in good health.

The chain joins TRBV27 to TRBJ2-5; the match to TRBD1 covers 8 bases. CDR3 length: 15 residues. V was pared by 3 bases and J by 5 bases, with 8 bases of the junction left unmatched. In germline, CDR1 is MNHEY, CDR2 SMNVEV (reference sequence). CDR3 nucleotide sequence: TGTGCCAGCAGTTTCCTCGGACAGGGCGGCGAGACCCAGTACTTC. Its protein is CASSFLGQGGETQYF.

This chain links TRBV6-6 with TRBJ1-2, with D maybe TRBD1 (6 bases). From germline, CDR1 is MNHNY and CDR2 SVGAGI (reference sequence). This CDR3 has 13 amino acids. Deletions cut 7 bases from V and 8 bases from J, with 17 bases between. The CDR3 loop reads CASTPWAGEGYTF. CDR3 nucleotides: TGTGCCAGCACGCCCTGGGCAGGGGAGGGCTACACCTTC.

The chain recombines TRBV4-3 with TRBJ1-2, with 8 bases lining up with TRBD1. From germline, CDR1 is LGHNA and CDR2 YSLEER. CDR3 size: 17 residues. J gave up 1 base and V 1 base, and 8 bases lay outside the gene matches. CDR3 nucleotide sequence: TGCGCCAGCAGCCAAGTTCGCCAGGGGGCGGGTAACTATGGCTACACCTTC. It translates to CASSQVRQGAGNYGYTF.

The count of this clone is one. V usage is TRBV25-1 and J usage is TRBJ2-2; TRBD2 agrees at 8 bases. CDR3 length equals 16 residues. Trimming cost V 1 base and J 5 bases; bases outside gene matches: 6. CDR1 and CDR2 (germline): MGHDK, SYGVNS. CDR3 region: CASSESGGGRTGELFF. The CDR3 DNA is TGTGCCAGCAGTGAATCCGGCGGGGGGCGAACCGGGGAGCTGTTTTTT. Full variable domain (outside the CDR3, taken from reference TRBV25-1 and TRBJ2-2): EADIYQTPRYLVIGTGKKITLECSQTMGHDKMYWYQQDPGMELHLIHYSYGVNSTEKGDLSSESTVSRIRTEHFPLTLESARPSHTSQYLCASSESGGGRTGELFFGEGSRLTVL.

The chain combines TRBV29-1 with TRBJ2-5, with TRBD1 matching over 9 bases. Germline V lookup: CDR1 SQVTM, CDR2 ANQGSEA. This CDR3 has 15 amino acids. V lost 8 bases, J lost 3 bases, and 13 bases stayed unmatched. The CDR3 loop reads CSIQRRTGGEETQYF. The CDR3, as DNA: TGCAGCATCCAACGCCGAACAGGGGGCGAAGAGACCCAGTACTTC.

The V and J genes are TRBV19 and TRBJ2-5; 9 nucleotides align to TRBD1. Germline V gene data show CDR1 as LNHDA and CDR2 as SQIVND (reference sequence). V was pared by 5 bases and J by 4 bases, with 2 bases of the junction left unmatched. CDR3 length: 13 amino acids. The CDR3 DNA sequence: TGTGCCAGTAGTTTGACAGGGGGAGAGACCCAGTACTTC. Translation: CASSLTGGETQYF.

The table lists this clone with a count of one. The rearrangement joins TRBV9 to TRBJ2-3; TRBD2 matches 12 bases. After removal of 4 bases from V and 6 bases from J, the junction contained 9 bases not matched to a gene. The CDR3 is made up of 16 amino acids. Germline lookup yields CDR1 SGDLS and CDR2 YYNGEE. The CDR3 DNA reads as TGTGCCAGCAGCACGAGAGGACTAGCGGGGAGGGATACGCAGTATTTT. Its protein is CASSTRGLAGRDTQYF.

V gene TRBV7-2 combines with J gene TRBJ1-1, with 8 bases identical to TRBD1. This CDR3 has 13 residues. The germline V gene encodes CDR1 SGHTA and CDR2 FQGNSA. The V and J ends lost 1 base and 8 bases, in that order; junction bases with no gene match: 3. The CDR3 reads CASSLVWDREAFF. DNA of the CDR3: TGTGCCAGCAGCTTAGTGTGGGACAGGGAAGCTTTCTTT.

J is TRBJ1-2 and V is TRBV7-2; TRBD1 aligns across 12 bases. This CDR3 spans 16 amino acids. The germline gives CDR1 SGHTA, CDR2 FQGNSA. Germline trimming cut 5 bases from V and 6 bases from J; bases unmatched to any gene: 10. CDR3 in amino acids: CASSRDRGRTVDGYTF. The CDR3 nucleotides are TGTGCCAGCAGCAGGGACAGGGGGCGCACCGTTGATGGCTACACCTTC.

As concerns this clone: Other nucleotide sequences in the sample specify the same CDR3. This chain links TRBV18 with TRBJ2-2; the D is unclear. This CDR3 has 15 residues. CDR1 is KGHSH and CDR2 is LQKENI in the germline V gene. The V gene lost 6 bases and the J gene lost 4 bases, with 15 bases spanning the gap. CDR3 in amino acids: CASSPQVSSTGELFF. CDR3 coding DNA: TGTGCCAGCTCGCCCCAGGTATCTTCCACCGGGGAGCTGTTTTTT.

This chain joins TRBV5-6 and TRBJ1-4; maybe TRBD1 (5 bases). Germline values: CDR1 SGHDT, CDR2 YYEEEE. The CDR3 sequence is 15 residues long. V dropped 4 bases and J dropped 2 bases, with 12 bases sitting between them. The CDR3 region has the DNA TGTGCCAGCAGCCGGACGGGACCGACTAATGAAAAACTGTTTTTT. Its translation: CASSRTGPTNEKLFF.

This clone has just one count. This chain uses TRBV4-1 with TRBJ1-2; 10 bases are shared with TRBD1. Germline lookup yields CDR1 MGHRA and CDR2 YSYEKL. The V gene end was trimmed by 5 bases and the J gene end by 1 base; junction bases not matched to a gene: 7. CDR3 length equals 16 residues. The CDR3 here is CASSYPGQGINYGYTF. As DNA, the CDR3 is TGCGCCAGCAGCTATCCGGGACAGGGGATTAACTATGGCTACACCTTC.

This chain links TRBV6-5 with TRBJ1-1; D gene uncertain. The CDR3 sequence is 11 residues long. CDR1 and CDR2 from the germline V gene are MNHEY and SVGAGI. V gave up 5 bases and J gave up 8 bases, with 9 bases separating them. DNA of the CDR3: TGTGCCAGCAGTCACCACCGGGAAGCTTTCTTT. It yields the protein CASSHHREAFF.

The chain recombines TRBV5-1 with TRBJ2-2, with 7 positions matching TRBD1. The germline CDR1 and CDR2 sequences are SGHRS and YFSETQ. There are 15 residues in the CDR3. After removal of 4 bases from V and 3 bases from J, the junction contained 6 bases not matched to a gene. This chain's CDR3 is CASSQGQSYTGELFF. The CDR3 DNA sequence: TGCGCCAGCAGCCAGGGACAGAGCTACACCGGGGAGCTGTTTTTT.

This chain links TRBV5-1 with TRBJ1-2; 7 bases line up with TRBD1. The CDR3 runs 14 residues. Germline V gives CDR1 SGHRS, CDR2 YFSETQ. J gave up 4 bases and V 2 bases, and 5 bases lay outside the gene matches. CDR3 loop: CASSLGTESYGYTF. For the CDR3, the DNA is TGCGCCAGCAGCTTAGGGACAGAAAGCTATGGCTACACCTTC.

The chain carries TRBV11-2 and TRBJ2-1; the D gene is possibly TRBD2 (7 bases). V was clipped by 4 bases and J by 8 bases, with 21 bases between them. Per the germline V gene, CDR1 is SGHAT and CDR2 is FQNNGV. CDR3 length equals 16 residues. The CDR3: CASSSLGGGNYHEQFF. In nucleotides, the CDR3 is TGTGCCAGCAGCTCCCTAGGGGGGGGCAATTACCATGAGCAGTTCTTC.

The rearrangement uses TRBV7-2 and TRBJ1-1; D is undetermined. The CDR3 loop spans 14 amino acids. CDR1 is SGHTA, CDR2 FQGNSA, per germline. Trimming took off 0 bases at V and 11 bases at J, with 16 bases between the two ends. Written as DNA, the CDR3 is TGTGCCAGCAGCTTAGCCACAGCTCGAGGGCCTGCTTTCTTT. It translates to CASSLATARGPAFF.

The chain employs TRBV11-2 and TRBJ2-1; no reliable D call. Germline V lookup: CDR1 SGHAT, CDR2 FQNNGV. The CDR3 covers 17 residues. The V gene lost 0 bases and the J gene lost 1 base, with 13 bases spanning the gap. CDR3 loop: CASSLEVAVVSYNEQFF. As DNA, the CDR3 is TGTGCCAGCAGCTTAGAAGTCGCGGTCGTATCCTACAATGAGCAGTTCTTC.

This clone was observed a handful of times. V is TRBV7-2 and J is TRBJ2-1, with 7 bases lining up with TRBD2. This CDR3 region has 17 residues. Germline V CDR1 and CDR2: SGHTA, FQGNSA. J gave up 2 bases and V 4 bases, and 11 bases lay outside the gene matches. CDR3 sequence: CASSYLWTRVTYNEQFF. The DNA of the CDR3 is TGTGCCAGCAGCTACCTCTGGACTAGGGTGACCTACAATGAGCAGTTCTTC.

This clone has more than one count but fewer than ten. The gene calls are TRBV30 and TRBJ1-2, with TRBD1 matching over 7 bases. Germline values: CDR1 GTSNPN, CDR2 SVGIG (reference sequence). The V segment lost 3 bases and the J segment 9 bases; nucleotides outside the gene matches: 10. CDR3 length: 13 amino acids. The CDR3 region is CAWRVHGTESYTF. Here the CDR3 DNA reads TGTGCCTGGAGGGTACATGGGACAGAGAGCTACACCTTC.

J is TRBJ2-1 and V is TRBV5-4; 10 bases line up with TRBD2. Germline V lookup: CDR1 SGHNT, CDR2 YYREEE (reference sequence). J lost 4 bases, V lost 0 bases, and 4 bases had no gene match. The CDR3 length is 16 residues. The CDR3 nucleotides read TGTGCCAGCAGCTTGGCCCTAGCGGGGGAGTACAATGAGCAGTTCTTC. Translating gives CASSLALAGEYNEQFF.

The V gene is TRBV11-2, the J gene TRBJ2-7; D remains unclear. Germline CDR1 and CDR2: SGHAT and FQNNGV. Trimming removed 5 bases from V and 7 bases from J, with 15 bases in between. The CDR3 is 13 amino acids. CDR3 nucleotide sequence: TGTGCCAGCAGCAGATTGGCCCTCGGGGAGCAGTACTTC. Translated: CASSRLALGEQYF. Full variable domain (missing parts from reference TRBV11-2 and TRBJ2-7): EAGVAQSPRYKIIEKRQSVAFWCNPISGHATLYWYQQILGQGPKLLIQFQNNGVVDDSQLPKDRFSAERLKGVDSTLKIQPAKLEDSAVYLCASSRLALGEQYFGPGTRLTVT.

This chain joins TRBV6-5 and TRBJ1-5, with TRBD1 matching over 7 bases. This CDR3 region has 13 residues. Germline V gene data show CDR1 as MNHEY and CDR2 as SVGAGI. Trimming at V came to 7 bases and at J to 5 bases, leaving 5 bases not matched to a gene. The CDR3 DNA is TGTGCCAGCAAAGGGGGCCGGCATCAGCCCCAGCATTTT. Amino acids: CASKGGRHQPQHF.

The gene calls are TRBV2 and TRBJ2-7; 9 positions agree with TRBD2. The CDR3 is made up of 16 amino acids. Trimming took 7 bases from V and 7 from J; bases not matched to a gene: 17. From germline, CDR1 is SNHLY and CDR2 FYNNEI. The chain's CDR3 is CASIRKAGGPRREQYF. CDR3 nucleotides: TGTGCCAGCATCAGGAAGGCGGGGGGGCCGCGTCGAGAGCAGTACTTC.

This chain uses TRBV9 with TRBJ1-4, with D uncertain. The V gene's germline CDR1 is SGDLS and CDR2 YYNGEE. This CDR3 has 13 amino acids. V lost 0 bases to trimming and J lost 5 bases, with 5 bases between them. CDR3 in DNA: TGTGCCAGCAGCGTAGGAGTAAATGAAAAACTGTTTTTT. This gives the protein CASSVGVNEKLFF.

This sequence joins TRBV7-8 and TRBJ1-4; D is undetermined. The length of the CDR3 is 13 residues. The germline CDR1 and CDR2 sequences are SGHVS and FQNEAQ. Trimming cost V 3 bases and J 5 bases, with 7 bases left between them. The CDR3 loop reads CASSFDINEKLFF. Here the CDR3 DNA reads TGTGCCAGCAGCTTCGACATAAATGAAAAACTGTTTTTT.

The V gene is TRBV7-2, the J gene TRBJ2-7; possibly TRBD1 for D (6 bases). The CDR3 consists of 16 residues. Germline values: CDR1 SGHTA, CDR2 FQGNSA. V was clipped by 1 base and J by 2 bases, with 15 bases between them. Here the CDR3 reads CASSLGRRGGAYEQYF. CDR3 coding DNA: TGTGCCAGCAGCTTAGGTCGGAGAGGGGGAGCCTACGAGCAGTACTTC.